This TCR beta chain was found in a study of T cells after yellow fever vaccination. About the study: Any fraction with a low cell number was prepared using SMART-Seq v4 Ultra Low Input.

Concerning this clonotype itself: What it binds is unknown.

General study findings and limits: There was a possibility that FACS-sorted repertoires contained abundant clonotypes contaminating from the bulk population. A large majority of primary-vaccination clones showed up again after the booster (roughly 95% CD4, approximately 90% CD8).

UMIs and a universal primer site were added when TCR cDNA was made by 5'RACE template switching. MiXCR, applied by TCRdb to the 5' RACE reads, yields one record per CDR3 protein. Of about 550,000 distinct CDR3 sequences in the sample, less than 20% were seen once. The input for sequencing was PBMCs, taken 15 days after the yellow fever booster vaccination. This receptor was taken from a man in his thirties or forties who received the YFV17D yellow fever vaccine.

CDR3 residues: CASSSIADAILNTQYF. The CDR3 DNA follows: TGTGCCAGCAGCTCGATAGCGGACGCGATACTAAATACGCAGTATTTT. The chain combines TRBV7-9 with TRBJ2-3; TRBD2 is a possible D gene (6 bases). The V gene's germline CDR1 is SEHNR and CDR2 FQNEAQ (reference sequence). V dropped 4 bases and J dropped 7 bases, with 21 bases sitting between them. The CDR3 consists of 16 residues.